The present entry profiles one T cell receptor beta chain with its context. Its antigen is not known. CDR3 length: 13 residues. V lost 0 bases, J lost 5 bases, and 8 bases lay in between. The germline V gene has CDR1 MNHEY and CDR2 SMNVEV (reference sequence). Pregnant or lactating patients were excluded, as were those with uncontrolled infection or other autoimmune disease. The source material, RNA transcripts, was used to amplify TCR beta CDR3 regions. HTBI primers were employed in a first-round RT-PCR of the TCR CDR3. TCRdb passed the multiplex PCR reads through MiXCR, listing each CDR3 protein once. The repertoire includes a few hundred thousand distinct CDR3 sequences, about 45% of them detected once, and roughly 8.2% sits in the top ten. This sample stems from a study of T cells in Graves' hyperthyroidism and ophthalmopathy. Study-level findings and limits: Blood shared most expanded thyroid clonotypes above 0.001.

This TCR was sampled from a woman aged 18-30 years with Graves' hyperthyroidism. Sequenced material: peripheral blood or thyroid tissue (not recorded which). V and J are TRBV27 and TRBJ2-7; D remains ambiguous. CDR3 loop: CASSLSHWNEQYF. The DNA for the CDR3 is TGTGCCAGCAGTTTATCCCATTGGAACGAGCAGTACTTC.